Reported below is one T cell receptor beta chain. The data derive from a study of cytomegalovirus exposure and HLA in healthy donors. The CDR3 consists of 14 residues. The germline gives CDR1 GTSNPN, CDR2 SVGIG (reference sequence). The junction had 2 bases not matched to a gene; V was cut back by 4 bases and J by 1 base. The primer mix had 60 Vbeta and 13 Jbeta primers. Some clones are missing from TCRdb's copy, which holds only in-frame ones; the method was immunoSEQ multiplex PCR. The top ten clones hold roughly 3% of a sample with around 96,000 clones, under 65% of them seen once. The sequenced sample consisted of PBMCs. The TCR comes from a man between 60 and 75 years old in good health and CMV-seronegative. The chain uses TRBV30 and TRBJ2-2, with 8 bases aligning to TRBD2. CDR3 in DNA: TGTGCCTGGATGGGACTAGGGAACACCGGGGAGCTGTTTTTT. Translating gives CAWMGLGNTGELFF. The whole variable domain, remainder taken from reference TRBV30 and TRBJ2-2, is SQTIHQWPATLVQPVGSPLSLECTVEGTSNPNLYWYRQAAGRGLQLLFYSVGIGQISSEVPQNLSASRPQDRQFILSSKKLLLSDSGFYLCAWMGLGNTGELFFGEGSRLTVL.